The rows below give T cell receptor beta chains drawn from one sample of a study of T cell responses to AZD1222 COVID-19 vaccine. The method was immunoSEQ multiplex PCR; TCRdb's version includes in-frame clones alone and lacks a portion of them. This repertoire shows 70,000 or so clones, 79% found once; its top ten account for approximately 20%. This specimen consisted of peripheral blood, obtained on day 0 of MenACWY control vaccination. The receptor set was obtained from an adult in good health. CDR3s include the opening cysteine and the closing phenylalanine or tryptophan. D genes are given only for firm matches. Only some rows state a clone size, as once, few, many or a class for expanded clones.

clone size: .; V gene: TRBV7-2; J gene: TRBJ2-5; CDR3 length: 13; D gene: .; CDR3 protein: CASSLEPLKAQYF; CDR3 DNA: TGTGCCAGCAGCTTAGAACCGCTGAAGGCCCAGTACTTC
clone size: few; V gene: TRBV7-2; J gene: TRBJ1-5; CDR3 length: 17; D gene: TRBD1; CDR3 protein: CASSFSGGQGLHQPQHF; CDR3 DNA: TGTGCCAGCAGCTTTAGTGGGGGACAGGGGTTGCATCAGCCCCAGCATTTT
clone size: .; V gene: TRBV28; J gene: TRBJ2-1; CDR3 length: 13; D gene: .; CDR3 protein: CAAGYRSYNEQFF; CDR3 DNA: TGTGCCGCGGGGTACCGCTCCTACAATGAGCAGTTCTTC
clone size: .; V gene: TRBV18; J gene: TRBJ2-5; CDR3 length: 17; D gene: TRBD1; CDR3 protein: CASSKDRGRFRGETQYF; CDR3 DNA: TGTGCCAGCTCAAAAGACAGGGGGCGATTTAGAGGAGAGACCCAGTACTTC
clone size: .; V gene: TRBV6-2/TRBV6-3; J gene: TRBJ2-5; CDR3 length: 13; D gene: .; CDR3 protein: CASSRASLGTQYF; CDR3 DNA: TGTGCCAGCAGTCGGGCGTCACTGGGGACCCAGTACTTC
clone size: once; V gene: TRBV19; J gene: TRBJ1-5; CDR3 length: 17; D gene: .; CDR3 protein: CASSVFVSGTRNQPQHF; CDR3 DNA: TGTGCCAGTAGTGTTTTCGTTTCCGGGACACGCAATCAGCCCCAGCATTTT
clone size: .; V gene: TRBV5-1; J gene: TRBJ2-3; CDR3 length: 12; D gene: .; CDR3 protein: CASSLASDTQYF; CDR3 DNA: TGCGCCAGCAGCTTGGCCTCAGATACGCAGTATTTT
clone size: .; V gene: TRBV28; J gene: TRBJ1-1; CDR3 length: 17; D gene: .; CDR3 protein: CASRSTRLLARGTEAFF; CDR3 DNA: TGTGCCAGCAGATCTACCCGACTACTGGCGCGCGGCACTGAAGCTTTCTTT
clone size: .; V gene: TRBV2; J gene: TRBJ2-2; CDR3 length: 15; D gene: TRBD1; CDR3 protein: CASSGDRGPTGELFF; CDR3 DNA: TGTGCCAGCAGTGGGGACAGGGGGCCAACCGGGGAGCTGTTTTTT
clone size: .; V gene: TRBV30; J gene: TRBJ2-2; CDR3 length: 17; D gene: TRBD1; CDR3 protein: CAWSARTGASRTGELFF; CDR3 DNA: TGTGCCTGGAGTGCGAGGACAGGGGCCTCGCGGACCGGGGAGCTGTTTTTT
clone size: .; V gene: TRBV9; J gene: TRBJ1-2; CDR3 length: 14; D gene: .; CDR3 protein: CASSVGAGRYGYTF; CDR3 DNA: TGTGCCAGCAGCGTAGGGGCAGGGCGCTATGGCTACACCTTC
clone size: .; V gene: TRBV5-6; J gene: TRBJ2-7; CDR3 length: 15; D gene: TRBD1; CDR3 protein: CASSSGTGMGYEQYF; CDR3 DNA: TGTGCCAGCAGCTCTGGGACAGGGATGGGCTACGAGCAGTACTTC
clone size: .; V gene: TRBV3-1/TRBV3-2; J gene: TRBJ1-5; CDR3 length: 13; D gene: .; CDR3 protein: CASSQDLAGPQHF; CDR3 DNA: TGTGCCAGCAGCCAAGATCTGGCGGGGCCCCAGCATTTT
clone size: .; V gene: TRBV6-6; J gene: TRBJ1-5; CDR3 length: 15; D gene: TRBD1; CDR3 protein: CASSYRTGSGQPQHF; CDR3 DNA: TGTGCCAGCAGTTACCGGACAGGGTCGGGCCAGCCCCAGCATTTT
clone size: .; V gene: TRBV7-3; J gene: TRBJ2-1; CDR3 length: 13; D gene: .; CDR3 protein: CASSQGSYGEQFF; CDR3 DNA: TGTGCCAGCAGCCAGGGGAGTTACGGTGAGCAGTTCTTC
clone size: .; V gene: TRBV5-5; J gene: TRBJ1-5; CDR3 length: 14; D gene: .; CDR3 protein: CASSLGGTNQPQHF; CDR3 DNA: TGTGCCAGCAGCCTCGGCGGGACCAATCAGCCCCAGCATTTT
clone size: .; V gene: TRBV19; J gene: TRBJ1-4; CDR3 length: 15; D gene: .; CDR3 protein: CASSMAAGISEKLFF; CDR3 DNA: TGTGCCAGTAGTATGGCGGCAGGGATCTCTGAAAAACTGTTTTTT
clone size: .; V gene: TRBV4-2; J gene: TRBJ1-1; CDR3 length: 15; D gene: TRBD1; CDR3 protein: CASSQGGQGALRAFF; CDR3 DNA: TGTGCCAGCAGCCAAGGAGGACAGGGGGCCCTTAGAGCTTTCTTT
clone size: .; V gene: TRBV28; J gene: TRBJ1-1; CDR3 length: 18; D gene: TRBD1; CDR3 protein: CASSFARGQPTMNTEAFF; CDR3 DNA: TGTGCCAGCAGTTTTGCGAGGGGGCAGCCTACGATGAACACTGAAGCTTTCTTT
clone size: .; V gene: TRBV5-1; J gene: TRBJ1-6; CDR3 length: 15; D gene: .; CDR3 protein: CASSRSGNSNSPLHF; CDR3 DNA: TGCGCCAGCAGTCGGTCAGGAAACTCGAATTCACCCCTCCACTTT
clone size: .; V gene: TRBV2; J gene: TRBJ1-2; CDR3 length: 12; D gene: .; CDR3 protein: CASTQEVKGYTF; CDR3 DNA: TGTGCCAGCACCCAAGAGGTGAAGGGCTACACCTTC
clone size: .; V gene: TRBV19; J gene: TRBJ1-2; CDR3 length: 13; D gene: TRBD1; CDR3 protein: CATQRDSDYGYTF; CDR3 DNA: TGTGCCACCCAAAGGGACAGCGACTATGGCTACACCTTC
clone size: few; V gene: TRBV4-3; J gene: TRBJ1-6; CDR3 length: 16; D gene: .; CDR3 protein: CASSQVAGANNSPLHF; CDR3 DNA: TGCGCCAGCAGCCAAGTGGCAGGGGCCAATAATTCACCCCTCCACTTT
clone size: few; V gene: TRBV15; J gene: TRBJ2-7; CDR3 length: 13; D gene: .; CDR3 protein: CATSRTREYEQYF; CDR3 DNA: TGTGCCACCAGCAGAACGAGGGAGTACGAGCAGTACTTC
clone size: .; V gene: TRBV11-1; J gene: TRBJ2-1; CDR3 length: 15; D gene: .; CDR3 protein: CASSLESADHNEQFF; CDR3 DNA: TGTGCCAGCAGCTTAGAGTCAGCGGACCACAATGAGCAGTTCTTC
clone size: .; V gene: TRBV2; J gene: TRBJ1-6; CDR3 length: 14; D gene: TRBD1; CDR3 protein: CAGRETGINSPLHF; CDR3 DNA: TGTGCCGGGAGAGAGACAGGGATTAATTCACCCCTCCACTTT
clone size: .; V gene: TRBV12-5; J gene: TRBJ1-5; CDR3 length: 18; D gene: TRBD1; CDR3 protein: CASGSLLLRDSLNQPQHF; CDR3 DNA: TGTGCTAGTGGTTCACTCCTCCTCCGGGACAGCCTTAATCAGCCCCAGCATTTT
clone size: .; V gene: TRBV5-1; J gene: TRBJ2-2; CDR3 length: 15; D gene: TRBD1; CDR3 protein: CASSPDRGGTGELFF; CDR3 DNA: TGCGCCAGCAGCCCCGACAGGGGGGGGACCGGGGAGCTGTTTTTT
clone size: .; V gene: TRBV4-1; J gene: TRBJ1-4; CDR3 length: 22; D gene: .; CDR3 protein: CASSQGTEQGLYILSTNEKLFF; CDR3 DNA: TGCGCCAGCAGCCAAGGGACGGAACAGGGACTCTACATCCTTTCAACTAATGAAAAACTGTTTTTT
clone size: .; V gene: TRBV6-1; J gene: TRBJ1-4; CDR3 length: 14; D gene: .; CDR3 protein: CASSEASNGKKLFF; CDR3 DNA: TGTGCCAGCAGTGAAGCGTCAAACGGGAAAAAACTGTTTTTT
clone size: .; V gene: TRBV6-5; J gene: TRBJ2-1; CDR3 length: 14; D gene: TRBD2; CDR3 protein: CASSPAAGGSEQFF; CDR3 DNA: TGTGCCAGCAGCCCCGCGGCGGGAGGTTCGGAGCAGTTCTTC
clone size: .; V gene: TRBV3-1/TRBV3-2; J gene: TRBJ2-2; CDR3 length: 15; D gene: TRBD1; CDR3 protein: CASSPRTGEAGELFF; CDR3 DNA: TGTGCCAGCAGCCCCCGGACAGGGGAGGCCGGGGAGCTGTTTTTT
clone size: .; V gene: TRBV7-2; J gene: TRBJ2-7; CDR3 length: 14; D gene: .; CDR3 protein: CASSSGPNTYEQYF; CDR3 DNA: TGTGCCAGCAGCTCCGGTCCTAACACCTACGAGCAGTACTTC
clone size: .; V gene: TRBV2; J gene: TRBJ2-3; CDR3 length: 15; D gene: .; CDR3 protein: CASRISQRFTDTQYF; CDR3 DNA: TGTGCCAGCCGGATATCCCAGCGGTTCACAGATACGCAGTATTTT
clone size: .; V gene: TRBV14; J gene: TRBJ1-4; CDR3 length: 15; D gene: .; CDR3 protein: CASRTDGTGNEKLFF; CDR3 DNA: TGTGCCAGCCGTACTGACGGGACGGGCAATGAAAAACTGTTTTTT
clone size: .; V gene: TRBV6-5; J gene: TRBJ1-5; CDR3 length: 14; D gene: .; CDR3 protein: CASSRESGNQPQHF; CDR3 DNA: TGTGCCAGCTCGCGCGAGTCTGGCAATCAGCCCCAGCATTTT
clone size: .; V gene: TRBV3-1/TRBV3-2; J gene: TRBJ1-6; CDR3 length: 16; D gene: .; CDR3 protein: CASSQGGVASRSPLHF; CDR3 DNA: TGTGCCAGCAGCCAAGGGGGAGTTGCGTCTCGTTCACCCCTCCACTTT
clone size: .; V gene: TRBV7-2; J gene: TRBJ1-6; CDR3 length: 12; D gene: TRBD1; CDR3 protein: CASSDRVSPLHF; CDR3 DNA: TGTGCCAGCAGCGACAGGGTATCACCCCTCCACTTT
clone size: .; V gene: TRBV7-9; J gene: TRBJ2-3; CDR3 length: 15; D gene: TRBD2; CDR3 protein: CASAQGTSETDTQYF; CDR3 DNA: TGTGCCAGCGCCCAGGGGACTAGCGAGACAGATACGCAGTATTTT
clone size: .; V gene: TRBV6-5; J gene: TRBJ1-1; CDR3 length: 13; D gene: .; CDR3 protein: CASSYSVNTEAFF; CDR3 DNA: TGTGCCAGCAGTTACTCGGTCAACACTGAAGCTTTCTTT
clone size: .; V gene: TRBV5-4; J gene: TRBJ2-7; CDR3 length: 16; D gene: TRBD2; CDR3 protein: CASSFYTGGRNYEQYF; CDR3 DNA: TGTGCCAGCAGCTTTTATACGGGGGGTCGAAATTACGAGCAGTACTTC
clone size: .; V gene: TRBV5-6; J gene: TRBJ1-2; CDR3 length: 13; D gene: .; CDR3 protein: CASSSQGYYGYTF; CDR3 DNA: TGTGCCAGCAGCTCTCAGGGGTACTATGGCTACACCTTC
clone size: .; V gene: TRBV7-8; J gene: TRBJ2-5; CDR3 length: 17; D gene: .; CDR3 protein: CASSLAGGGRNQETQYF; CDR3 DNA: TGTGCCAGCAGCTTAGCGGGGGGCGGGAGAAATCAAGAGACCCAGTACTTC
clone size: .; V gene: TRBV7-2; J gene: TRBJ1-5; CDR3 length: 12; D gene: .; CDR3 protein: CASSFRGQSQHF; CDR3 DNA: TGTGCCAGCAGCTTCAGAGGACAGTCCCAGCATTTT
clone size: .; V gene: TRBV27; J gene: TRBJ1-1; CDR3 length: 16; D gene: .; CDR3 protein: CASSSSLQGWSTEAFF; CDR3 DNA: TGTGCCAGCAGTTCGTCCCTACAGGGTTGGAGCACTGAAGCTTTCTTT
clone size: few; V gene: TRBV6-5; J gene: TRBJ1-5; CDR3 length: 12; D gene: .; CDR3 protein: CATTNGNQPQHF; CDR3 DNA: TGTGCCACGACCAATGGCAATCAGCCCCAGCATTTT
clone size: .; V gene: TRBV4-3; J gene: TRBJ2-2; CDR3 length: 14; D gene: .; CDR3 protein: CASSQEGDTGELFF; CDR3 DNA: TGCGCCAGCAGCCAAGAGGGGGACACCGGGGAGCTGTTTTTT
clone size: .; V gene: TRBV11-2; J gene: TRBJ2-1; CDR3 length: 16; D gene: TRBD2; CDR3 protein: CASSLVRASGRGEQFF; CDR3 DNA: TGTGCCAGCAGCTTAGTGAGGGCTAGCGGGAGGGGTGAGCAGTTCTTC
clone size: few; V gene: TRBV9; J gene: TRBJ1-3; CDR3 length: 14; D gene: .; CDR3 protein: CASSVDGSGNTIYF; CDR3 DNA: TGTGCCAGCAGCGTAGACGGGTCTGGAAACACCATATATTTT
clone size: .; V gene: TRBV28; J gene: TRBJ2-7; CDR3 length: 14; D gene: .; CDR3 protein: CASTENRDPYEQYF; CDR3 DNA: TGTGCCAGCACCGAGAACAGGGATCCCTACGAGCAGTACTTC
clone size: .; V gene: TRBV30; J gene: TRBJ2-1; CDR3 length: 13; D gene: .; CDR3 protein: CAWSVGPYNEQFF; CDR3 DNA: TGTGCCTGGAGTGTAGGGCCGTACAATGAGCAGTTCTTC
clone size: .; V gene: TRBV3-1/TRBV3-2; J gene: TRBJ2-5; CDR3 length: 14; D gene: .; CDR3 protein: CASSQDRTEETQYF; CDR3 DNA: TGTGCCAGCAGCCAAGATAGAACTGAAGAGACCCAGTACTTC
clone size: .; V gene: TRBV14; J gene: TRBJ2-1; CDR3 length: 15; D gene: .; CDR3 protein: CASSQDRNRYNEQFF; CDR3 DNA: TGTGCCAGCAGCCAAGATAGAAACCGCTACAATGAGCAGTTCTTC
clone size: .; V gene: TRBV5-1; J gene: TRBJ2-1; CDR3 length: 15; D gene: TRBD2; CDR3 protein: CASSWTSGSVYEQFF; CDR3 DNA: TGCGCCAGCAGTTGGACTAGCGGGAGCGTCTATGAGCAGTTCTTC
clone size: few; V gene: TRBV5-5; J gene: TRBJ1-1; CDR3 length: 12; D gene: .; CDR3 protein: CASSFGVTEAFF; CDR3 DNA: TGTGCCAGCAGCTTCGGGGTGACTGAAGCTTTCTTT
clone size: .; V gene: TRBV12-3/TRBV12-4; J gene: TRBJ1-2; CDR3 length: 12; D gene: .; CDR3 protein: CASSLSFDGYTF; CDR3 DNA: TGTGCCAGCAGTTTGAGTTTCGATGGCTACACCTTC
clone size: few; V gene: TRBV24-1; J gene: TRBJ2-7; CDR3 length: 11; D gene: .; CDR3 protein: CATSDGAEQYF; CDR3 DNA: TGTGCCACCAGTGATGGCGCCGAGCAGTACTTC
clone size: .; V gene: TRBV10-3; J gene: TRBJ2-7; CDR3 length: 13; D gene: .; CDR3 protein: CAISARQDYEQYF; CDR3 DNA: TGTGCCATCAGTGCCCGGCAGGATTACGAGCAGTACTTC